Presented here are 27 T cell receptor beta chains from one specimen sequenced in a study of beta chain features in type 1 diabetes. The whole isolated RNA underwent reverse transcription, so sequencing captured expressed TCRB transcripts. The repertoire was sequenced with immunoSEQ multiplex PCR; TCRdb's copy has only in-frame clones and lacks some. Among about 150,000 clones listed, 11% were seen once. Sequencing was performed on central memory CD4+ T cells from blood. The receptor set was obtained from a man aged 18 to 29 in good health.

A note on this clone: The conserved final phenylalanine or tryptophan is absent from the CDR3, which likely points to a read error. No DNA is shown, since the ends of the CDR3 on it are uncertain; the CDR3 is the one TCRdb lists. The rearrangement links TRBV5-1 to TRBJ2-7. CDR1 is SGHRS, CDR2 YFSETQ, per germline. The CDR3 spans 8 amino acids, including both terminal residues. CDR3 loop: CASRKVGI.

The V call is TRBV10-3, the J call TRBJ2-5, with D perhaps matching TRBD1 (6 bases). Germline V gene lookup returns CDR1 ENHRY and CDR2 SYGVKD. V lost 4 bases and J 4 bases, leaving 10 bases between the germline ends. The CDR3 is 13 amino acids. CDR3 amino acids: CAISAGRGETQYF. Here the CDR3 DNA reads TGTGCCATCAGTGCTGGCAGGGGAGAGACCCAGTACTTC.

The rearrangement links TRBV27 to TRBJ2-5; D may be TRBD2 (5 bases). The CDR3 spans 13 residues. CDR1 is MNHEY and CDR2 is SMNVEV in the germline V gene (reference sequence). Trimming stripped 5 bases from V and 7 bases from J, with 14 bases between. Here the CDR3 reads CASSPSRDGTQYF. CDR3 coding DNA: TGTGCCAGCAGTCCATCCCGGGATGGGACCCAGTACTTC.

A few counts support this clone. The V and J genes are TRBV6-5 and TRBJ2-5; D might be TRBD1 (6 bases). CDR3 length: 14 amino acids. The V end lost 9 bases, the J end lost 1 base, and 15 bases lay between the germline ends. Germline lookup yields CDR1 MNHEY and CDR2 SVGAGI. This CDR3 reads CARQGRIPQETQYF. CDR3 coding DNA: TGTGCCAGACAGGGCAGAATTCCCCAAGAGACCCAGTACTTC.

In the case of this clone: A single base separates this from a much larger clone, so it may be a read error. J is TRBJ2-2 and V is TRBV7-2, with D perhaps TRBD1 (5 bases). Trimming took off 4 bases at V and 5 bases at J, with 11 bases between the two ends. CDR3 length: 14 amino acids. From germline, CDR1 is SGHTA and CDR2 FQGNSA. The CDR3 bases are TGTGCCAGCAGCTCGCAGGGTGGGACCGGGGAGCTGTTTTTT. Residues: CASSSQGGTGELFF.

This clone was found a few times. The CDR3 DNA reads as TGTGCCAGCAGTTTACCTGGGGTGCGTGAGCAGTTCTTC. It yields the protein CASSLPGVREQFF. The chain uses TRBV27 and TRBJ2-1; unclear D gene. CDR1 MNHEY and CDR2 SMNVEV come from the germline V gene (reference sequence). This CDR3 comprises 13 residues. V was cut by 2 bases and J by 9 bases, with 11 bases left in between.

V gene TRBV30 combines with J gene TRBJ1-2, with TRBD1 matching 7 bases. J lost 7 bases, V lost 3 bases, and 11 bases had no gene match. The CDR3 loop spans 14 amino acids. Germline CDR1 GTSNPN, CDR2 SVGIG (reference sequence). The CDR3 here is CAWRPPDRLGGYTF. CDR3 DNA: TGTGCCTGGAGGCCCCCGGACAGGCTCGGTGGCTACACCTTC.

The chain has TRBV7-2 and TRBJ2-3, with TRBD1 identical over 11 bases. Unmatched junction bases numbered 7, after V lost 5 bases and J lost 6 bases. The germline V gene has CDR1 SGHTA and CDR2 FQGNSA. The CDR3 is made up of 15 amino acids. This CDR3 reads CASSRRTGGLDTQYF. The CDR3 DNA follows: TGTGCCAGCAGCCGCCGGACAGGGGGCTTGGATACGCAGTATTTT.

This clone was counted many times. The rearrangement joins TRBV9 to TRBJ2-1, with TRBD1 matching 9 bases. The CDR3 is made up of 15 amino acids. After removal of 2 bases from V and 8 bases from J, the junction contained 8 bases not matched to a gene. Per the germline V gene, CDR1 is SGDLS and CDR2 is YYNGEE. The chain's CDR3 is CASSVRTGVIYEQFF. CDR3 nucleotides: TGTGCCAGCAGCGTGCGGACAGGGGTTATTTATGAGCAGTTCTTC. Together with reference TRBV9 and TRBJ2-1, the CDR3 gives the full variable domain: DSGVTQTPKHLITATGQRVTLRCSPRSGDLSVYWYQQSLDQGLQFLIQYYNGEERAKGNILERFSAQQFPDLHSELNLSSLELGDSALYFCASSVRTGVIYEQFFGPGTRLTVL.

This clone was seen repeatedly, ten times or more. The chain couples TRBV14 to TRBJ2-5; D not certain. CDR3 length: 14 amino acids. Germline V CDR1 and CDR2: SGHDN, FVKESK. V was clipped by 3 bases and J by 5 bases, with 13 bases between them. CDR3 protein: CASSQSQVGETQYF. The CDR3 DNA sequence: TGTGCCAGCAGCCAGTCTCAGGTCGGGGAGACCCAGTACTTC.

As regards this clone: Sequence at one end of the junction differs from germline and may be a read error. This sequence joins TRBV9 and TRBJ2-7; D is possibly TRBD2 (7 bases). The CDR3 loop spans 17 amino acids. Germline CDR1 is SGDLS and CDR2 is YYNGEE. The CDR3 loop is CASSGAPRGAFSHEQYF. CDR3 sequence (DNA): TGTGCCAGCAGCGGGGCACCTCGGGGGGCTTTCTCCCACGAGCAGTACTTC.

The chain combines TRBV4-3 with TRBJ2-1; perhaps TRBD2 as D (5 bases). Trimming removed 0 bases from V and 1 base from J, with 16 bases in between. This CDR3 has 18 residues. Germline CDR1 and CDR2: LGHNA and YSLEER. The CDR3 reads CASSQDVFRGDSYNEQFF. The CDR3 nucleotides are TGCGCCAGCAGCCAAGATGTTTTTCGGGGAGATTCCTACAATGAGCAGTTCTTC.

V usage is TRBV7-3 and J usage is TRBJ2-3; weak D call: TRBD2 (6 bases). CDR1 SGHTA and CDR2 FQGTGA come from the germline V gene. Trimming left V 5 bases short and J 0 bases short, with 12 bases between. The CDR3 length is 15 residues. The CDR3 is CASSPQSGSTDTQYF. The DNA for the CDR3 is TGTGCCAGCAGCCCCCAAAGCGGGAGCACAGATACGCAGTATTTT.

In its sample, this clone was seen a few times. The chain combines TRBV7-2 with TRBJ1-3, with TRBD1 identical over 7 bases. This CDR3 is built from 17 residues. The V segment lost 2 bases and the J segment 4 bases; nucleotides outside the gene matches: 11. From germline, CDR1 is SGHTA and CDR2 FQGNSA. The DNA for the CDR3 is TGTGCCAGCAGCTTACCTCCTACGCAGGGGGGAGGAAACACCATATATTTT. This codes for CASSLPPTQGGGNTIYF. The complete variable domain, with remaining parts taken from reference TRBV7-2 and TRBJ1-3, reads GAGVSQSPSNKVTEKGKDVELRCDPISGHTALYWYRQSLGQGLEFLIYFQGNSAPDKSGLPSDRFSAERTGGSVSTLTIQRTQQEDSAVYLCASSLPPTQGGGNTIYFGEGSWLTVV.

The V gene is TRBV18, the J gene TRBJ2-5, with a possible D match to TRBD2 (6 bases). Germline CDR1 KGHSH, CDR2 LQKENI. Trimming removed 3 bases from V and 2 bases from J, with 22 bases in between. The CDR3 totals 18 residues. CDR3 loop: CASSPLSRGRTDQETQYF. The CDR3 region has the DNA TGTGCCAGCTCACCCCTGTCCCGGGGGAGGACTGATCAAGAGACCCAGTACTTC.

The CDR3 coding sequence is TGCGCCAGCAGCCAACAGGGGGACACCTCTGAAGCTTTCTTT. Translation gives CASSQQGDTSEAFF. V gene TRBV5-1 combines with J gene TRBJ1-1, with 8 bases identical to TRBD1. Germline lookup yields CDR1 SGHRS and CDR2 YFSETQ. This CDR3 has 14 residues. V shed 4 bases, J shed 6 bases, and the junction held 8 bases outside the gene matches. The full variable domain, rest sourced from reference TRBV5-1 and TRBJ1-1, is KAGVTQTPRYLIKTRGQQVTLSCSPISGHRSVSWYQQTPGQGLQFLFEYFSETQRNKGNFPGRFSGRQFSNSRSEMNVSTLELGDSALYLCASSQQGDTSEAFFGQGTRLTVV.

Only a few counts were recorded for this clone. CDR3 in DNA: TGTGCCAGCAGTCCCGCCGGGTCCACCGCCTACGAGCAGTACTTC. Its translation is CASSPAGSTAYEQYF. The chain carries TRBV28 and TRBJ2-7; D remains unclear. The germline V and J ends were trimmed by 5 bases and 2 bases, with 16 bases remaining between them. In germline, CDR1 is MDHEN, CDR2 SYDVKM. The CDR3 contains 15 residues.

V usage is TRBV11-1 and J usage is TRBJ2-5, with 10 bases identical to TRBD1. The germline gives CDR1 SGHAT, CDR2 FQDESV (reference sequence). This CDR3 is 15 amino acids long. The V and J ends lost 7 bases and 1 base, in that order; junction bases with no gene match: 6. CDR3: CASTPGTGAQETQYF. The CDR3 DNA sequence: TGTGCCAGCACCCCCGGGACAGGGGCCCAAGAGACCCAGTACTTC. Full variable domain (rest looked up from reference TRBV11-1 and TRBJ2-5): EAEVAQSPRYKITEKSQAVAFWCDPISGHATLYWYRQILGQGPELLVQFQDESVVDDSQLPKDRFSAERLKGVDSTLKIQPAELGDSAMYLCASTPGTGAQETQYFGPGTRLLVL.

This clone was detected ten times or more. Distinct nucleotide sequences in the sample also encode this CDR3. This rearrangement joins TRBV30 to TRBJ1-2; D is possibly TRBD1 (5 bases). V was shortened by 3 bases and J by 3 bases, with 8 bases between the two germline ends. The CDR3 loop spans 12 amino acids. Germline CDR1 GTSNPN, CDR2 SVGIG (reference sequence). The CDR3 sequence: CAWSPGDYGYTF. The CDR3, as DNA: TGTGCCTGGAGCCCGGGGGACTATGGCTACACCTTC.

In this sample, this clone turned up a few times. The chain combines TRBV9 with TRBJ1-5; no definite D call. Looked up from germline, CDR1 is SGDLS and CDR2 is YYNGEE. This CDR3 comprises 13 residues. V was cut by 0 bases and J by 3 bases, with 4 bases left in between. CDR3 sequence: CASSVEDNQPQHF. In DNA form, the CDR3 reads TGTGCCAGCAGCGTAGAAGACAATCAGCCCCAGCATTTT. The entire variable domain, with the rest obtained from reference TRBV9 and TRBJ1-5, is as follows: DSGVTQTPKHLITATGQRVTLRCSPRSGDLSVYWYQQSLDQGLQFLIQYYNGEERAKGNILERFSAQQFPDLHSELNLSSLELGDSALYFCASSVEDNQPQHFGDGTRLSIL.

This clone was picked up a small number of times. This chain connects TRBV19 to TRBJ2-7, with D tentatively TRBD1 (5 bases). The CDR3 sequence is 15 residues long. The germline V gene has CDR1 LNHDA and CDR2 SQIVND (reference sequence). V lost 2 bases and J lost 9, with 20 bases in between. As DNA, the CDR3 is TGTGCCAGTAGTATACAGGGCTCTAACAGCGAGGTGCAGTACTTC. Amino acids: CASSIQGSNSEVQYF.

The DNA of the CDR3 is TGTGCCAGCAGCTTCAGGTTGGTGAACACTGAAGCTTTCTTT. Its protein is CASSFRLVNTEAFF. The chain joins TRBV11-2 to TRBJ1-1; D remains unclear. The CDR3 runs 14 residues. Germline-derived CDR1 and CDR2 are SGHAT and FQNNGV. V lost 3 bases to trimming and J lost 0 bases, with 8 bases between them.

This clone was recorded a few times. CDR3 in DNA: TGTGCCAGCAGCTGGGGACTAGCGGGGGCTGGGAATACGCAGTATTTT. It is translated as CASSWGLAGAGNTQYF. This chain joins TRBV7-2 and TRBJ2-3; 14 nucleotides match TRBD2. This CDR3 comprises 16 residues. Trimming at V came to 4 bases and at J to 7 bases, leaving 7 bases not matched to a gene. Germline assignment: CDR1 SGHTA and CDR2 FQGNSA.

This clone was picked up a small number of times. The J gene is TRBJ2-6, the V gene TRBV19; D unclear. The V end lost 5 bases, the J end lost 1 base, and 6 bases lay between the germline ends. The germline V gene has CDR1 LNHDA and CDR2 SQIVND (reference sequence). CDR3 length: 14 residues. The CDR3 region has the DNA TGTGCCAGTAGTGACCCATCTGGGGCCAACGTCCTGACTTTC. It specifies CASSDPSGANVLTF.

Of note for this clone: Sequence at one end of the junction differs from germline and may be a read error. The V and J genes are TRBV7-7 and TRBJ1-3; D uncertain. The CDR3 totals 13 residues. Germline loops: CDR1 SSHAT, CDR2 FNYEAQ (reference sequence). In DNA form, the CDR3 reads TGTGCTAGCAGCTCTTCTGCCGGAAACACCATATATTTT. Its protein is CASSSSAGNTIYF.

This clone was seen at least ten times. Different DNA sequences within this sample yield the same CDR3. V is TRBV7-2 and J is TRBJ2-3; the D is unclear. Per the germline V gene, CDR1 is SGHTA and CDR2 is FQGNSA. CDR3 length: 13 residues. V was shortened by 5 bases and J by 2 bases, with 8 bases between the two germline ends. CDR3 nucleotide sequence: TGTGCCAGCAGCCTATACTCCACAGATACGCAGTATTTT. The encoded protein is CASSLYSTDTQYF.

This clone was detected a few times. The CDR3 reads CASSRNRDKGTYNEQFF. The CDR3 DNA follows: TGTGCCAGCAGCCGTAACCGGGACAAGGGAACCTACAATGAGCAGTTCTTC. The chain is built from TRBV7-9 and TRBJ2-1, with D possibly being TRBD1 (6 bases). Per the germline V gene, CDR1 is SEHNR and CDR2 is FQNEAQ (reference sequence). With 5 bases removed from V and 2 bases from J, the gap between germline ends came to 19 bases. The CDR3 totals 17 residues.